This TCR beta chain derives from a study of T-cell memory formation after mild COVID-19. Barcoded TCR alpha and TCR beta cDNA libraries with UMIs came from 5'RACE using constant-segment primers. TCRdb used MiXCR to reprocess the 5' RACE reads, holding one entry per CDR3 protein. The sample lists around 310,000 distinct CDR3 sequences; roughly 13% were seen once. CDR1 is SGHRS and CDR2 is YFSETQ in the germline V gene. The CDR3 consists of 15 residues. V gave up 5 bases and J gave up 0 bases, with 14 bases separating them. The chain couples TRBV5-1 to TRBJ1-2, with no clear D. This sequence originates from a man between 18 and 29 years old who had mild COVID-19 (a few samples of this study predate the infection). Cell type and time point are not known. Material for sequencing was PBMCs or a T cell subset sorted from them (not recorded which). The chain's CDR3 is CASSLSTPANYGYTF. For the CDR3, the DNA is TGCGCCAGCAGTTTGTCTACGCCGGCTAACTATGGCTACACCTTC.